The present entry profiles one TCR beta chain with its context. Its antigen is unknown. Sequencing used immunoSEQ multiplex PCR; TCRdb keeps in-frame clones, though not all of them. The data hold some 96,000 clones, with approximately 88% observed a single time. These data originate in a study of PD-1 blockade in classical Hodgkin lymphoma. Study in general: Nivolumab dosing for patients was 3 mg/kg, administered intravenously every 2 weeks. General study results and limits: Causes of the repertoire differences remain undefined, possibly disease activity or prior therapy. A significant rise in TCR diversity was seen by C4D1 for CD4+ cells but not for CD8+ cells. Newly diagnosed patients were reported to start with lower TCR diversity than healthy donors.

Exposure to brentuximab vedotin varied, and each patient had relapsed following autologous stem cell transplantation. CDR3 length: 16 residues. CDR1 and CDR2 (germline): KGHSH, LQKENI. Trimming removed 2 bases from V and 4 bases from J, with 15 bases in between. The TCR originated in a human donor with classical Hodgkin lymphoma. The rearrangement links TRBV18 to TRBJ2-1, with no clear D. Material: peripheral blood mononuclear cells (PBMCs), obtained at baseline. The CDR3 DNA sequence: TGTGCCAGCTCACCAAGTCGCCTCCCGAATTACAATGAGCAGTTCTTC. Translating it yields CASSPSRLPNYNEQFF.